This T cell receptor (beta chain) was sequenced in a study of blood T cell repertoires in COVID-19 (dated by TCRdb to between 2020 and 2021). At the level of the whole study: Samples from collaborators originated in the United States, Italy and Spain and spanned both the acute and convalescent phases of COVID-19. Subjects who had been exposed to COVID-19, were actively infected with it, or had recovered from it provided the deeply sampled blood TCRbeta repertoires that made up the dataset. Where available, HLA class I and class II types were obtained from metadata supplied by the sample provider rather than from assay-based typing. The prospective study material was composed of cDNA or gDNA derived from T cells, B-cell-depleted T cells, or PBMCs. Samples were obtained from the ongoing ImmuneRACE study (first 160 participants) and from approximately 1,200 subjects provided by 6 global collaborators. The repertoires were released in a freely available public database intended as a resource for research on the immune response to SARS-CoV-2. Sample metadata almost always included a de-identified subject ID, COVID-19 status, age in years and sex. Broad study findings and their caveats: How much clinical and demographic metadata was included differed by source and by participant, and the metadata was provided uncurated.

Concerning this clone: There is no known antigen for this receptor. No much larger clone exists at a distance of one base, and base qualities are not known.

TCRbeta CDR3 regions were amplified from genomic DNA by means of the immunoSEQ Assay, a bias-controlled multiplex PCR. On the study's bioinformatics: The number of nucleated cells in each sample was estimated from the amplification of reference gene primers within the assay. To quantify the absolute abundance of each unique TCRbeta CDR3 rearrangement, sequence reads were collapsed and filtered. For each sample, productive Simpson clonality was calculated as the square root of Simpson's diversity index across productive rearrangements. This is the immuneACCESS table as TCRdb keeps it, with only in-frame sequences that have V and J called. A part of the clones is gone; compared with another copy, unresolved V genes explain less than half, and the rest is unexplained. V and J calls and clone size are those listed in that table; D and trimming were worked out from the DNA. The sample table contains about 90,000 clones; only one count was recorded for 80% of them. The ten most abundant clones make up approximately 10% of the sample.

V is cut by 8 bases and J by 6 bases, and the space between the germline ends is 29 bases. CDR1 and CDR2 are drawn from the germline V gene: SGHTA, FQGNSA. From cysteine to phenylalanine, the CDR3 is 17 amino acids long. Solely the CDR3 DNA is kept, with 51 bases framed from the first base. The collaborating institutions used their own protocols to collect whole blood in K2EDTA tubes. For TCRbeta analysis, collaborators shipped samples in one of three forms: frozen whole blood, isolated PBMCs, or DNA extracted from either of those sample types. Sequences were obtained from peripheral blood. Rearrangement joined TRBV7-2 to TRBJ2-7; 5 matching bases give a weak D call of TRBD2. The receptor comes from a woman in her 70s with acute or convalescent COVID-19. This receptor carries the CDR3 CASGPTSGSREGVEQYF. DNA sequence: TGTGCCAGCGGCCCAACGAGTGGTTCACGGGAAGGAGTCGAGCAGTACTTC.